This passage covers 29 T cell receptor beta chains from one sample sequenced in a study of CD8 T cells in Susac syndrome. Reverse transcription of roughly 0.5 to 1 ug RNA used random hexamers. MiXCR, applied by TCRdb to the immunoSEQ multiplex PCR reads, yields one record per CDR3 protein. This sample yields roughly 150,000 distinct CDR3 sequences, of which roughly 96% are seen a single time; over 0.12% belongs to the top ten. The source material was CD8+ T cells from PBMCs. The receptors were sampled from a human donor with multiple sclerosis.

The chain employs TRBV24-1 and TRBJ1-2; D gene ambiguous. V was pared by 5 bases and J by 4 bases, with 13 bases between. CDR1 is KGHDR and CDR2 is SFDVKD in the germline V gene. The CDR3 totals 14 residues. The CDR3: CATSGAGQTYGYTF. The CDR3 nucleotides read TGTGCCACCAGTGGCGCAGGCCAAACCTATGGCTACACCTTC.

The genes are TRBV6-1 and TRBJ1-6, with 10 bases lining up with TRBD1. The CDR3 length is 11 residues. After removal of 11 bases from V and 13 bases from J, the junction contained 5 bases not matched to a gene. Germline V lookup: CDR1 MNHNS, CDR2 SASEGT. As DNA, the CDR3 is TGTGCCGGAGGGACAGGGGCTCCCCTCCACTTT. It yields the protein CAGGTGAPLHF.

Only one count was recorded for this clonotype. The genes are TRBV15 and TRBJ1-6; D not certain. Germline lookup yields CDR1 LNHNV and CDR2 YYDKDF (reference sequence). There are 17 residues in the CDR3. The V gene lost 0 bases and the J gene lost 4 bases, with 13 bases spanning the gap. The CDR3 sequence: CATSRDPPTSYNSPLHF. The CDR3 DNA is TGTGCCACCAGCAGAGATCCCCCGACCTCTTATAATTCACCCCTCCACTTT.

The chain is built from TRBV9 and TRBJ2-7, with D perhaps being TRBD1 or TRBD2 (5 bases each). CDR3 size: 15 residues. Germline V gene lookup returns CDR1 SGDLS and CDR2 YYNGEE. With 0 bases removed from V and 5 bases from J, the gap between germline ends came to 15 bases. The chain's CDR3 is CASSVGDGTSHEQYF. The CDR3 region has the DNA TGTGCCAGCAGCGTAGGAGACGGGACGTCTCACGAGCAGTACTTC.

The chain couples TRBV9 to TRBJ2-5, with 9 bases aligning to TRBD2. Germline lookup yields CDR1 SGDLS and CDR2 YYNGEE. This CDR3 contains 16 residues. Losses at the gene ends were 0 bases for V and 1 base for J; bases not matched to a gene: 4. Here the CDR3 reads CASSVGREGLQETQYF. The CDR3 coding sequence is TGTGCCAGCAGCGTAGGGCGGGAGGGCCTCCAAGAGACCCAGTACTTC.

The rearrangement uses TRBV14 and TRBJ2-7, with a weak D call TRBD1 (6 bases). This CDR3 spans 15 amino acids. The germline V gene has CDR1 SGHDN and CDR2 FVKESK. V was clipped by 0 bases and J by 3 bases, with 12 bases between them. CDR3 coding DNA: TGTGCCAGCAGCCAAGAAACACGGGGACACTACGAGCAGTACTTC. Translated, it gives CASSQETRGHYEQYF.

The chain employs TRBV27 and TRBJ1-2; D ambiguous. CDR1 MNHEY and CDR2 SMNVEV come from the germline V gene (reference sequence). V was shortened by 5 bases and J by 0 bases, with 7 bases between the two germline ends. The CDR3 consists of 13 residues. The CDR3 loop is CASSMGANYGYTF. As DNA, the CDR3 is TGTGCCAGCAGTATGGGAGCTAACTATGGCTACACCTTC.

V is TRBV27 and J is TRBJ2-7; 7 bases map to TRBD1. The CDR3 has 14 residues. The germline V gene encodes CDR1 MNHEY and CDR2 SMNVEV (reference sequence). Trimming removed 7 bases from V and 0 bases from J; junction bases left unmatched: 6. This CDR3 reads CASTYRGISYEQYV. The CDR3 DNA is TGTGCCAGCACCTACAGGGGAATCTCCTACGAGCAGTACGTC.

V and J are TRBV29-1 and TRBJ1-1, with TRBD1 identical over 9 bases. Trimming removed 3 bases from V and 11 bases from J; junction bases left unmatched: 4. Germline V gives CDR1 SQVTM, CDR2 ANQGSEA. The CDR3 has 11 residues. The CDR3 is CSVEETGGAFF. The CDR3 nucleotides read TGCAGCGTTGAGGAGACAGGGGGGGCTTTCTTT.

This chain uses TRBV25-1 with TRBJ1-1; D possibly corresponds to TRBD1 (6 bases). The CDR3 runs 15 residues. CDR1 MGHDK and CDR2 SYGVNS come from the germline V gene. V lost 8 bases to trimming and J lost 4 bases, with 20 bases between them. CDR3 coding DNA: TGTGCCAGCCTAAACAGGGCGGGCGGGAGCACTGAAGCTTTCTTT. Translation: CASLNRAGGSTEAFF. Variable domain in full (rest from reference TRBV25-1 and TRBJ1-1): EADIYQTPRYLVIGTGKKITLECSQTMGHDKMYWYQQDPGMELHLIHYSYGVNSTEKGDLSSESTVSRIRTEHFPLTLESARPSHTSQYLCASLNRAGGSTEAFFGQGTRLTVV.

This chain uses TRBV5-6 with TRBJ2-7; 8 bases are shared with TRBD2. The CDR3 runs 14 residues. V was pared by 4 bases and J by 3 bases, with 6 bases of the junction left unmatched. Germline V gene sequence: CDR1 SGHDT, CDR2 YYEEEE. CDR3 DNA: TGTGCCAGCAGCCGTGAGGCGGGGGGCTACGAGCAGTACGTC. The encoded protein is CASSREAGGYEQYV.

The chain combines TRBV20-1 with TRBJ1-1; TRBD1 matches 7 bases. The junction had 5 bases not matched to a gene; V was cut back by 3 bases and J by 4 bases. Germline CDR1 and CDR2: DFQATT and SNEGSKA (reference sequence). The CDR3 is 13 amino acids. CDR3 loop: CSASRQGITEAFF. The CDR3 DNA sequence: TGCAGTGCTAGTAGACAGGGCATCACTGAAGCTTTCTTT.

The chain links TRBV5-6 to TRBJ2-5; 9 bases match TRBD1. Germline CDR1 SGHDT, CDR2 YYEEEE. CDR3 length equals 15 residues. Unmatched junction bases numbered 12, after V lost 3 bases and J lost 9 bases. CDR3 bases: TGTGCCAGCAGCTCCATACAGGGGGCAGCTAGGGCCCAGTACTTC. This gives the protein CASSSIQGAARAQYF.

J is TRBJ2-7 and V is TRBV20-1; 8 nucleotides align to TRBD1. Germline assignment: CDR1 DFQATT and CDR2 SNEGSKA (reference sequence). The CDR3 consists of 15 residues. The J segment lost 2 bases and the V segment lost 0 bases, leaving 6 bases of the junction unmatched. Here the CDR3 reads CSARDGDRPTYEQYF. The DNA for the CDR3 is TGCAGTGCTAGAGATGGGGACAGGCCGACCTACGAGCAGTACTTC.

V and J are TRBV20-1 and TRBJ2-3, with D hard to call. Trimming cost V 6 bases and J 8 bases, with 18 bases left between them. Germline V gene lookup returns CDR1 DFQATT and CDR2 SNEGSKA (reference sequence). The CDR3 extends over 13 amino acids. DNA for the CDR3: TGCAGTGCCCGAGCACGGAATAATGTTACGCAGTATTTT. As protein: CSARARNNVTQYF.

The J gene is TRBJ1-2, the V gene TRBV29-1; D not resolved. This CDR3 comprises 11 residues. Germline CDR1 is SQVTM and CDR2 is ANQGSEA. Trimming removed 5 bases at V and 1 base at J, with 5 bases between. CDR3: CSVTDNYGYTF. In nucleotides, the CDR3 is TGCAGCGTTACGGATAACTATGGCTACACCTTC. The full variable domain, rest sourced from reference TRBV29-1 and TRBJ1-2, is SAVISQKPSRDICQRGTSLTIQCQVDSQVTMMFWYRQQPGQSLTLIATANQGSEATYESGFVIDKFPISRPNLTFSTLTVSNMSPEDSSIYLCSVTDNYGYTFGSGTRLTVV.

V and J are TRBV6-6 and TRBJ1-1; D is possibly TRBD1 (6 bases). With 2 bases removed from V and 5 bases from J, the gap between germline ends came to 18 bases. Germline V gives CDR1 MNHNY, CDR2 SVGAGI (reference sequence). CDR3 length: 16 amino acids. The CDR3 DNA is TGTGCCAGCAGTTACCGGGAATTTGGGGGCAGGACTGAAGCTTTCTTT. It specifies CASSYREFGGRTEAFF.

This chain joins TRBV11-2 and TRBJ1-2; possible D gene TRBD1, 6 bases. Germline CDR1 reads SGHAT; CDR2 reads FQNNGV. This CDR3 region has 14 residues. V was shortened by 1 base and J by 5 bases, with 11 bases between the two germline ends. The CDR3 DNA is TGTGCCAGCAGCTTAGTGATGGGGGCGTATGGCTACACCTTC. This sequence encodes CASSLVMGAYGYTF.

This clonotype was counted a few times. The chain has TRBV27 and TRBJ1-1; D gene ambiguous. From germline, CDR1 is MNHEY and CDR2 SMNVEV (reference sequence). V was pared by 2 bases and J by 1 base, with 8 bases between. The CDR3 length is 14 residues. CDR3 DNA: TGTGCCAGCAGTTTAAGTGGTGGGAACACTGAAGCTTTCTTT. Protein: CASSLSGGNTEAFF.

V is TRBV27 and J is TRBJ2-7; the D is unclear. Trimming stripped 6 bases from V and 3 bases from J, with 12 bases between. The CDR3 spans 13 residues. Germline-derived CDR1 and CDR2 are MNHEY and SMNVEV (reference sequence). The CDR3 DNA is TGTGCCAGCAGCCAAAGGGCTGGCTACGAGCAGTACTTC. Protein sequence: CASSQRAGYEQYF.

V gene TRBV29-1 combines with J gene TRBJ2-7, with 8 bases identical to TRBD1. With V trimmed by 3 bases and J by 2 bases, 12 bases remained unmatched. The CDR3 totals 16 residues. Germline V gene sequence: CDR1 SQVTM, CDR2 ANQGSEA. The CDR3 DNA is TGCAGCGTTGAGGGTAGGGGACAGGATAGACCCTACGAGCAGTACTTC. Translation gives CSVEGRGQDRPYEQYF.

The V gene is TRBV9, the J gene TRBJ2-5; 14 bases are shared with TRBD2. The CDR3 has 18 residues. Germline V gives CDR1 SGDLS, CDR2 YYNGEE. The trim removed 1 base at V and 1 base at J, leaving 6 bases unmatched. Here the CDR3 DNA reads TGTGCCAGCAGCGTACCGGGACTAGCGGGGGATATCCAAGAGACCCAGTACTTC. Its translation is CASSVPGLAGDIQETQYF.

The V call is TRBV5-1, the J call TRBJ2-1; the match to TRBD2 covers 10 bases. This CDR3 comprises 15 residues. The germline V gene has CDR1 SGHRS and CDR2 YFSETQ. V lost 1 base, J lost 2 bases, and 0 bases stayed unmatched. The CDR3 DNA reads as TGCGCCAGCAGCTTGCTAGCGGGGGCCTACAATGAGCAGTTCTTC. Translated: CASSLLAGAYNEQFF.

This sequence joins TRBV2 and TRBJ2-7; D possibly corresponds to TRBD1 (6 bases). The germline V gene has CDR1 SNHLY and CDR2 FYNNEI. The CDR3 loop spans 11 amino acids. V was pared by 10 bases and J by 3 bases, with 10 bases between. CDR3 DNA: TGTGCCACCGGACAGTTCTACGAGCAGTACTTC. Translation gives CATGQFYEQYF.

V usage is TRBV20-1 and J usage is TRBJ2-3, with a tentative D call TRBD1 (6 bases). Trimming took 5 bases from V and 0 from J, leaving 15 bases between them. The CDR3 spans 15 residues. Germline loops: CDR1 DFQATT, CDR2 SNEGSKA (reference sequence). Here the CDR3 DNA reads TGCAGTGCTCCCACAGGGCCTTCTAGCACAGATACGCAGTATTTT. The encoded protein is CSAPTGPSSTDTQYF.

The gene calls are TRBV15 and TRBJ2-3; D is undetermined. The ends were cut back, 0 bases at V and 4 bases at J, with 17 bases in the middle. CDR1 LNHNV and CDR2 YYDKDF come from the germline V gene (reference sequence). The CDR3 runs to 17 residues. Here the CDR3 DNA reads TGTGCCACCAGCAGAGATAGTTATGGGTGGACCGCAGATACGCAGTATTTT. This translates into CATSRDSYGWTADTQYF.

The chain recombines TRBV29-1 with TRBJ1-2; TRBD1 agrees at 11 bases. J lost 7 bases, V lost 6 bases, and 10 bases had no gene match. The CDR3 sequence is 14 residues long. From germline, CDR1 is SQVTM and CDR2 ANQGSEA. CDR3 nucleotides: TGCAGCGTCGTCCCGGGGGACAGGGGGAGTGGCTACACCTTC. It is translated as CSVVPGDRGSGYTF.

The CDR3 region is CSAALAGGQPQHF. The CDR3 DNA sequence: TGCAGCGCTGCATTGGCAGGGGGGCAGCCCCAGCATTTT. The chain recombines TRBV29-1 with TRBJ1-5; 7 nucleotides match TRBD1. Germline V gene lookup returns CDR1 SQVTM and CDR2 ANQGSEA. Unmatched junction bases numbered 10, after V lost 7 bases and J lost 7 bases. This CDR3 has 13 residues.

This clonotype was detected only a few times. The chain recombines TRBV12-3 or TRBV12-4 with TRBJ1-2; 9 bases are a match to TRBD1. With V trimmed by 5 bases and J by 5 bases, 3 bases remained unmatched. This CDR3 comprises 13 residues. CDR3 region: CASSPGTGYGYTF. In DNA form, the CDR3 reads TGTGCCAGCAGTCCTGGGACAGGGTATGGCTACACCTTC.